These 6 T cell receptor beta chains originate from one sample sequenced in a study of cytomegalovirus exposure and HLA in healthy donors. PCR involved 60 Vbeta and 13 Jbeta primers. Method: immunoSEQ multiplex PCR; TCRdb's copy keeps in-frame clones and lacks some. The profile shows around 150,000 clones, nearly 85% of them singletons. Sequencing was performed on PBMCs. All receptors derive from a male donor in good health and CMV-seronegative.

The chain is built from TRBV29-1 and TRBJ1-1, with D perhaps TRBD1 (5 bases). The V end lost 7 bases, the J end lost 1 base, and 19 bases lay between the germline ends. The germline V gene encodes CDR1 SQVTM and CDR2 ANQGSEA. CDR3 size: 15 residues. The chain's CDR3 is CSGWGVGLKNTEAFF. The CDR3 DNA reads as TGCAGCGGTTGGGGTGTGGGGCTCAAGAACACTGAAGCTTTCTTT.

This rearrangement joins TRBV21-1 to TRBJ1-6. TRBV21-1 is listed as a pseudogene. The CDR3 runs 15 residues. In DNA, the CDR3 is TGTGCCAGCAGCACACGATACTGGGGGGATTCACCCCTCCACTTT. Its translation: CASSTRYWGDSPLHF.

This clone was detected only once. The chain couples TRBV19 to TRBJ2-1; 9 positions match TRBD1. Germline CDR1 reads LNHDA; CDR2 reads SQIVND (reference sequence). Unmatched junction bases numbered 2, after V lost 6 bases and J lost 2 bases. The CDR3 spans 14 residues. The CDR3: CASRGDRAYNEQFF. The CDR3, as DNA: TGTGCCAGTAGAGGGGACAGGGCCTACAATGAGCAGTTCTTC.

The CDR3 loop is CASTTGVIYGYTF. CDR3 nucleotides: TGTGCCAGCACCACAGGGGTTATCTATGGCTACACCTTC. This rearrangement joins TRBV28 to TRBJ1-2, with TRBD1 matching over 7 bases. The germline CDR1 and CDR2 sequences are MDHEN and SYDVKM. This CDR3 is 13 amino acids long. V gave up 7 bases and J gave up 4 bases; unmatched junction bases: 6.

CDR3 DNA sequence: TGCGCCAGCAGCCAAGATCACAGCGGCCCAAACAATGAGCAGTTCTTC. Translated: CASSQDHSGPNNEQFF. The V and J genes are TRBV4-1 and TRBJ2-1; D is perhaps TRBD2 (5 bases). The germline CDR1 and CDR2 sequences are MGHRA and YSYEKL. The CDR3 sequence is 16 residues long. V lost 0 bases and J 5 bases, leaving 14 bases between the germline ends.

The chain's CDR3 is CASSSGDADTQYF. CDR3 nucleotide sequence: TGTGCCAGCAGTAGCGGGGATGCAGATACGCAGTATTTT. The rearrangement links TRBV6-6 to TRBJ2-3, with 7 bases fitting TRBD2. The CDR3 extends over 13 amino acids. Trimming at V came to 5 bases and at J to 4 bases, leaving 3 bases not matched to a gene. CDR1 MNHNY and CDR2 SVGAGI come from the germline V gene (reference sequence).